The text below deals with one T cell receptor beta chain. This sample is part of a study of blood T cell repertoires in COVID-19. Study details: Collection of acute and convalescent COVID-19 samples took place in the United States, Italy and Spain. From T cells, B-cell-depleted T cells, or PBMCs came the material, which was cDNA or gDNA.

The germline V gene has CDR1 LGHDT and CDR2 YNNKEL (reference sequence). The CDR3 length is 15 residues. The V gene end was trimmed by 1 base and the J gene end by 4 bases; junction bases not matched to a gene: 6. Patients in Seattle were enrolled during active infection, then followed longitudinally. Per the original methods: Quantification of nucleated cells was approximated via reference gene primer amplification. Sequenced by immunoSEQ multiplex PCR; TCRdb stores in-frame clones only, minus some. The DNA gave D and trimming, while V, J and clone size come from that table. This sample has approximately 260,000 clones; 88% occur once, and the top ten carry 10%.

The chain uses TRBV3-1 (or the pseudogene TRBV3-2) and TRBJ1-2, with TRBD1 matching 7 bases. This TCR was sampled from a woman between 70 and 85 years old with COVID-19, enrolled during active disease. The sequencing sample was made of peripheral blood. The CDR3 here is CASSQGDRVGYGYTF. CDR3 nucleotides: TGTGCCAGCAGCCAAGGAGACAGGGTGGGCTATGGCTACACCTTC.